These 21 T cell receptor beta chains were all obtained from the same sample, sequenced in a study of early T cells in non-severe SARS-CoV-2 infection (dated by TCRdb to about 2021). The library was built by means of 5' RACE. TCRdb lists the instrument as NextSeq 500. The raw public data were reprocessed by TCRdb itself: fastp quality trimming at Q25, MiXCR clonotype calling, in-frame beta chains only. Rows merge per CDR3 protein into single entries with the most common DNA and genes. A total of roughly 34,000 distinct CDR3 sequences appear in this sample, roughly 6% of them only once. Around 7.1% of the sample is taken by the ten largest. Specimen: whole blood. These receptors came from an adult who was a healthcare worker with PCR-confirmed SARS-CoV-2 infection or an uninfected control (not recorded which).

This rearrangement joins TRBV30 to TRBJ1-1; D uncertain. CDR3 length: 12 residues. The ends were cut back, 3 bases at V and 1 base at J, with 6 bases in the middle. The germline V gene has CDR1 GTSNPN and CDR2 SVGIG (reference sequence). CDR3 coding DNA: TGTGCCTGGAGAATCTCGAACACTGAAGCTTTCTTT. This translates into CAWRISNTEAFF.

The genes are TRBV2 and TRBJ2-3, with 8 bases matching TRBD2. The ends lost 3 bases at V and 2 bases at J; junction bases unmatched: 4. The CDR3 is 15 residues long. Looked up from germline, CDR1 is SNHLY and CDR2 is FYNNEI. CDR3: CASSEALAVTDTQYF. Written as DNA, the CDR3 is TGTGCCAGCAGTGAGGCACTAGCGGTCACAGATACGCAGTATTTT.

The sample holds many counts of this clonotype. The V call is TRBV7-9, the J call TRBJ2-7; maybe TRBD1 (6 bases). Germline V lookup: CDR1 SEHNR, CDR2 FQNEAQ (reference sequence). The ends were cut back, 5 bases at V and 0 bases at J, with 20 bases in the middle. The CDR3 has 17 residues. The CDR3 nucleotides read TGTGCCAGCAGCGCGCGACAGGCCCTTACCTCCTCCTACGAGCAGTACTTC. Amino acid sequence: CASSARQALTSSYEQYF. The variable domain in full, with the rest retrieved from reference TRBV7-9 and TRBJ2-7, is DTGVSQNPRHKITKRGQNVTFRCDPISEHNRLYWYRQTLGQGPEFLTYFQNEAQLEKSRLLSDRFSAERPKGSFSTLEIQRTEQGDSAMYLCASSARQALTSSYEQYFGPGTRLTVT.

There are many counts of this clonotype. The chain recombines TRBV6-2 or TRBV6-3 with TRBJ2-5; D is undetermined. CDR1 MNHEY and CDR2 SVGEGT come from the germline V gene. CDR3 length equals 11 residues. The V gene lost 2 bases and the J gene lost 5 bases, with 3 bases spanning the gap. CDR3 DNA sequence: TGTGCCAGCAGTTACGGGGAGACCCAGTACTTC. Translation: CASSYGETQYF.

By sample fraction, this clonotype is medium-sized (0.01 to 0.1%). The rearrangement joins TRBV13 to TRBJ2-7; D gene ambiguous. Germline V gives CDR1 PRHDT, CDR2 FYEKMQ (reference sequence). This CDR3 has 13 amino acids. Trimming took off 4 bases at V and 6 bases at J, with 13 bases between the two ends. The CDR3 sequence: CASSSQFLSEQYF. The CDR3 nucleotides read TGTGCCAGCAGCTCCCAATTTCTGAGCGAGCAGTACTTC.

This clonotype appeared many times. This chain uses TRBV7-2 with TRBJ2-2; D is uncertain. The germline V gene has CDR1 SGHTA and CDR2 FQGNSA. V was cut by 1 base and J by 0 bases, with 9 bases left in between. The CDR3 totals 16 residues. CDR3 nucleotide sequence: TGTGCCAGCAGCTTAGGGGTACCCTCGAACACCGGGGAGCTGTTTTTT. This sequence encodes CASSLGVPSNTGELFF.

The chain couples TRBV29-1 to TRBJ1-2, with TRBD1 identical over 8 bases. CDR1 and CDR2 from the germline V gene are SQVTM and ANQGSEA. This CDR3 is 16 amino acids long. Losses at the gene ends were 7 bases for V and 0 bases for J; bases not matched to a gene: 13. The CDR3 bases are TGCAGCGCCGTCGTACAGGGGGAACGACCTAACTATGGCTACACCTTC. Amino acids: CSAVVQGERPNYGYTF.

Only a few counts were recorded for this clonotype. The chain joins TRBV28 to TRBJ2-1; 9 bases match TRBD2. Unmatched junction bases numbered 1, after V lost 7 bases and J lost 0 bases. CDR1 and CDR2 from the germline V gene are MDHEN and SYDVKM. This CDR3 region has 14 residues. CDR3: CASKAGGSYNEQFF. CDR3 DNA sequence: TGTGCCAGCAAAGCGGGGGGCTCCTACAATGAGCAGTTCTTC. Full variable domain (outside the CDR3, taken from reference TRBV28 and TRBJ2-1): DVKVTQSSRYLVKRTGEKVFLECVQDMDHENMFWYRQDPGLGLRLIYFSYDVKMKEKGDIPEGYSVSREKKERFSLILESASTNQTSMYLCASKAGGSYNEQFFGPGTRLTVL.

At least ten counts were recorded for this clonotype. J is TRBJ2-3 and V is TRBV29-1, with TRBD1 as a possible D gene (6 bases). Trimming shortened V by 3 bases and J by 3 bases, and 10 bases separated the two germline ends. This CDR3 region has 13 residues. Germline V gene lookup returns CDR1 SQVTM and CDR2 ANQGSEA. CDR3 protein: CSVEGAATDTQYF. CDR3 in DNA: TGCAGCGTTGAGGGGGCAGCGACAGATACGCAGTATTTT.

This clonotype was detected ten times or more. The chain uses TRBV9 and TRBJ1-1, with unresolved D. There are 15 residues in the CDR3. Germline V gives CDR1 SGDLS, CDR2 YYNGEE. V dropped 0 bases and J dropped 1 base, with 10 bases sitting between them. Here the CDR3 reads CASSVESQPNTEAFF. CDR3 in DNA: TGTGCCAGCAGCGTAGAAAGTCAGCCGAACACTGAAGCTTTCTTT. The full variable domain, its missing parts supplied by reference TRBV9 and TRBJ1-1, is DSGVTQTPKHLITATGQRVTLRCSPRSGDLSVYWYQQSLDQGLQFLIQYYNGEERAKGNILERFSAQQFPDLHSELNLSSLELGDSALYFCASSVESQPNTEAFFGQGTRLTVV.

This clonotype was counted only a few times. The V call is TRBV25-1, the J call TRBJ1-6; the D is unclear. The CDR3 extends over 11 amino acids. The germline CDR1 and CDR2 sequences are MGHDK and SYGVNS. V lost 1 base to trimming and J lost 14 bases, with 6 bases between them. DNA of the CDR3: TGTGCCAGCAGTGAATTGGAGGCCCTCCACTTT. Translating it yields CASSELEALHF.

This clonotype came up many times. This chain joins TRBV20-1 and TRBJ2-3; 14 bases line up with TRBD2. Germline V gene data show CDR1 as DFQATT and CDR2 as SNEGSKA (reference sequence). V was clipped by 5 bases and J by 0 bases; unmatched bases: 4. The CDR3 consists of 16 residues. The CDR3 reads CSARLAGGSSTDTQYF. The CDR3 nucleotides read TGCAGTGCTCGACTAGCGGGGGGGTCTAGCACAGATACGCAGTATTTT.

This clonotype was seen at least ten times. CDR3 sequence: CASSVAPGDNQPQHF. CDR3 nucleotide sequence: TGTGCCAGCAGCGTAGCTCCAGGGGACAATCAGCCCCAGCATTTT. The chain recombines TRBV9 with TRBJ1-5, with TRBD1 as a possible D gene (6 bases). This CDR3 contains 15 residues. Germline CDR1 reads SGDLS; CDR2 reads YYNGEE. Trimming took off 0 bases at V and 3 bases at J, with 10 bases between the two ends.

The table lists this clonotype with a few counts. The chain joins TRBV3-1 to TRBJ2-5, with TRBD2 identical over 12 bases. CDR1 and CDR2 (germline): LGHDT, YNNKEL (reference sequence). CDR3 length: 14 residues. V dropped 7 bases and J dropped 3; count of bases not matched to a gene: 3. The CDR3 DNA reads TGTGCCAGCACCCGGACTAGCGGGGAAGAGACCCAGTACTTC. This codes for CASTRTSGEETQYF.

This clonotype was counted only a few times. This chain uses TRBV2 with TRBJ2-1; D might be TRBD2 (5 bases). This CDR3 is 15 amino acids long. In germline, CDR1 is SNHLY, CDR2 FYNNEI. V lost 5 bases and J lost 4, with 15 bases in between. The CDR3 reads CASSLSGSKYNEQFF. In DNA, the CDR3 is TGTGCCAGCAGTTTATCGGGGTCGAAGTACAATGAGCAGTTCTTC.

This clonotype occurred many times. The chain is built from TRBV7-2 and TRBJ1-6; the match to TRBD1 covers 7 bases. After removal of 2 bases from V and 7 bases from J, the junction contained 2 bases not matched to a gene. The CDR3 extends over 14 amino acids. Germline V gene data show CDR1 as SGHTA and CDR2 as FQGNSA. This CDR3 is CASSLKTGNSPLHF. CDR3 sequence (DNA): TGTGCCAGCAGCTTAAAGACAGGGAATTCACCCCTCCACTTT.

The chain uses TRBV18 and TRBJ2-7, with TRBD1 identical over 7 bases. V lost 2 bases and J lost 2; bases outside the gene matches: 6. Looked up from germline, CDR1 is KGHSH and CDR2 is LQKENI. The CDR3 consists of 15 residues. The CDR3 sequence: CASSPIRQGTYEQYF. The CDR3 DNA reads TGTGCCAGCTCACCAATCAGACAGGGAACCTACGAGCAGTACTTC.

The J gene is TRBJ2-4, the V gene TRBV10-3; 7 bases fit TRBD1. CDR3 size: 16 residues. Per germline, CDR1 ENHRY and CDR2 SYGVKD. The J segment lost 3 bases and the V segment lost 3 bases, leaving 8 bases of the junction unmatched. This CDR3 is CAISDRQGVIKNIQYF. The DNA of the CDR3 is TGTGCCATCAGTGATAGACAGGGAGTAATCAAAAACATTCAGTACTTC.

This clonotype was seen many times. This chain joins TRBV5-6 and TRBJ2-1, with TRBD2 matching 11 bases. The trim removed 2 bases at V and 5 bases at J, leaving 12 bases unmatched. There are 18 residues in the CDR3. Germline V gene sequence: CDR1 SGHDT, CDR2 YYEEEE. CDR3 in DNA: TGTGCCAGCAGCTTCCTGCAAGCGCTAGCGGGGGGCCACAATGAGCAGTTCTTC. Translated: CASSFLQALAGGHNEQFF.

The table lists this clonotype with many counts. The chain employs TRBV9 and TRBJ1-4; unclear D gene. The CDR3 totals 15 residues. V was shortened by 1 base and J by 2 bases, with 9 bases between the two germline ends. Germline CDR1 reads SGDLS; CDR2 reads YYNGEE. The CDR3 region has the DNA TGTGCCAGCAGCGTACAGGATTTGACTAATGAAAAACTGTTTTTT. Its translation: CASSVQDLTNEKLFF. The full variable domain, in which reference TRBV9 and TRBJ1-4 provide the parts outside the CDR3, is DSGVTQTPKHLITATGQRVTLRCSPRSGDLSVYWYQQSLDQGLQFLIQYYNGEERAKGNILERFSAQQFPDLHSELNLSSLELGDSALYFCASSVQDLTNEKLFFGSGTQLSVL.

This clonotype showed up many times. V usage is TRBV5-6 and J usage is TRBJ2-3; D is uncertain. The CDR3 spans 15 residues. Trimming removed 0 bases at V and 4 bases at J, with 12 bases between. The germline V gene has CDR1 SGHDT and CDR2 YYEEEE. This CDR3 reads CASSLVWADADTQYF. Here the CDR3 DNA reads TGTGCCAGCAGCTTGGTCTGGGCAGATGCAGATACGCAGTATTTT.